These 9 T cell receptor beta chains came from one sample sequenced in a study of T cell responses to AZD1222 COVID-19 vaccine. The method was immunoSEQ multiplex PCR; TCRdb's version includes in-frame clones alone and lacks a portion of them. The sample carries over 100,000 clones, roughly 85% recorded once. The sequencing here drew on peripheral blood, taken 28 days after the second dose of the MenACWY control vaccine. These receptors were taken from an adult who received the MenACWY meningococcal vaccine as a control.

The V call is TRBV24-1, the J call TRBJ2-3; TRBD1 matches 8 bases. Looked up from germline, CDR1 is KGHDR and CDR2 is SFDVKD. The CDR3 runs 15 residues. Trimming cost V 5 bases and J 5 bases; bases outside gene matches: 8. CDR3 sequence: CATSASDRGGDTQYF. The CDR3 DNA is TGTGCCACCAGTGCCTCAGACAGGGGTGGAGATACGCAGTATTTT.

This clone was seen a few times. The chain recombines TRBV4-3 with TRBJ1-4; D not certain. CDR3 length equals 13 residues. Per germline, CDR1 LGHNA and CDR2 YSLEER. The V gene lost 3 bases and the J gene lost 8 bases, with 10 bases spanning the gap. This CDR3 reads CASSQAVGEKLFF. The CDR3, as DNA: TGCGCCAGCAGCCAGGCGGTTGGGGAAAAACTGTTTTTT.

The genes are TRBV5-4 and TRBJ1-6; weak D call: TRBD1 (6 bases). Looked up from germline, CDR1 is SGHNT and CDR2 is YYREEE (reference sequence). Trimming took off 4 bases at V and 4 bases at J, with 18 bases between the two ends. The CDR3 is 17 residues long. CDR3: CASSPAGGGQYNSPLHF. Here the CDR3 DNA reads TGTGCCAGCAGCCCTGCGGGGGGGGGACAATATAATTCACCCCTCCACTTT.

The CDR3 reads CASSPGGNGYTF. CDR3 bases: TGTGCCAGCTCACCAGGGGGAAATGGCTACACCTTC. The V call is TRBV18, the J call TRBJ1-2; perhaps TRBD1 as D (5 bases). Germline CDR1 and CDR2: KGHSH and LQKENI. This CDR3 is 12 amino acids long. Trimming cost V 2 bases and J 6 bases, with 7 bases left between them.

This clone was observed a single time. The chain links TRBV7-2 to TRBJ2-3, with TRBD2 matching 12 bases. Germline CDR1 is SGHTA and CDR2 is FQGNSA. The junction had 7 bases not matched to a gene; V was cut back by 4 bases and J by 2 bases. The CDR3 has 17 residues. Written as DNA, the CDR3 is TGTGCCAGCAGCTCCGGACTAGCGGGGATGAACACAGATACGCAGTATTTT. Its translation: CASSSGLAGMNTDTQYF.

Here the CDR3 reads CASSQDRAGGPSSETQYF. The CDR3 DNA follows: TGCGCCAGCAGCCAAGATCGGGCGGGAGGGCCTTCATCAGAGACCCAGTACTTC. V gene TRBV4-3 combines with J gene TRBJ2-5; TRBD2 agrees at 9 bases. V was pared by 0 bases and J by 4 bases, with 12 bases of the junction left unmatched. CDR1 and CDR2 (germline): LGHNA, YSLEER. This CDR3 comprises 18 residues.

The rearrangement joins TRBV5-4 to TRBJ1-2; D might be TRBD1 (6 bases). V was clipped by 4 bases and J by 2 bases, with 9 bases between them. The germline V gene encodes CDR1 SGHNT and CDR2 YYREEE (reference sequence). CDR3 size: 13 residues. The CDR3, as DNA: TGTGCCAGCAGCATGGACAGAAACTATGGCTACACCTTC. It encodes CASSMDRNYGYTF.

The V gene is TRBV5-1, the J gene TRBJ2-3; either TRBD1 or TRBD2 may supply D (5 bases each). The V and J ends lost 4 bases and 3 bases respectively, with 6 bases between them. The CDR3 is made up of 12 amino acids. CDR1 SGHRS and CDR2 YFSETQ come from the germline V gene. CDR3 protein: CASSEGTDTQYF. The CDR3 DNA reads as TGCGCCAGCAGCGAGGGGACAGATACGCAGTATTTT.

In DNA, the CDR3 is TGTGCCAGCAGCCCTGGACAGGGGACCACCGGGGAGCTGTTTTTT. Translation gives CASSPGQGTTGELFF. The J gene is TRBJ2-2, the V gene TRBV9; 9 bases align to TRBD1. The junction had 5 bases not matched to a gene; V was cut back by 4 bases and J by 4 bases. Germline loops: CDR1 SGDLS, CDR2 YYNGEE. The CDR3 is 15 amino acids.